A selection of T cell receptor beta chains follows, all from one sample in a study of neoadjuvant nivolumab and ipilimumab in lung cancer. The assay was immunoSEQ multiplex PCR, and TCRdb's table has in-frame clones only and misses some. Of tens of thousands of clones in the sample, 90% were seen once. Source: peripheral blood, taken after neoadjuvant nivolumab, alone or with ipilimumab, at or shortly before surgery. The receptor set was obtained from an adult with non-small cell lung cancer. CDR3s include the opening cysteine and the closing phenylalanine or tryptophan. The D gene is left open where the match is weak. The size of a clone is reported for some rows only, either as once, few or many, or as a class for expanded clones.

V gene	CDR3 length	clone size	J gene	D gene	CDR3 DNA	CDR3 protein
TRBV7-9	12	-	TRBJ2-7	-	TGTGCCAGCAGCTCGGGATTCTACGAGCAGTACTTC	CASSSGFYEQYF
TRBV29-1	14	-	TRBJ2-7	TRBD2	TGCAGCGTTGATTCGGGGAGGGGAACCTACGAGCAGTACTTC	CSVDSGRGTYEQYF
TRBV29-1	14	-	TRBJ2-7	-	TGCAGCGCTGTCAGACAGGGAGGAACCTACGAGCAGTACTTC	CSAVRQGGTYEQYF
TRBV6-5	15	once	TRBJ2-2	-	TGTGCCAGCAGCCCCCCCGGGCTGTCGCGCACGGTGCTGTTTTTT	CASSPPGLSRTVLFF
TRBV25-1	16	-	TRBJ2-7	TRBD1	TGTGCCAGCAGTGACCCCTCCGGGACAGCGTACTACGAGCAGTACTTC	CASSDPSGTAYYEQYF
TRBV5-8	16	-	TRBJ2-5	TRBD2	TGTGCCAGCAGCTTTTGGGCTAGCGGGGGTCAAGAGACCCAGTACTTC	CASSFWASGGQETQYF
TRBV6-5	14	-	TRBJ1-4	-	TGTGCCAGCAGTTACAGGAGGGAAGATGAAAAACTGTTTTTT	CASSYRREDEKLFF
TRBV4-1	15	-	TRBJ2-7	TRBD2	TGCGCCAGCAGCCAATGGGGGGGGGACCAGACAAAGCAGTACTTC	CASSQWGGDQTKQYF
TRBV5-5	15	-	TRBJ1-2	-	TGTGCCAGCAGCCCCACTGGCTCAGATAACTATGGCTACACCTTC	CASSPTGSDNYGYTF
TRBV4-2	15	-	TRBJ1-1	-	TGTGCCAGCAGCCAAGATTTGGCAGGGTATACTGAAGCTTTCTTT	CASSQDLAGYTEAFF
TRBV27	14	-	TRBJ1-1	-	TGTGCCAGCAGTCTGGGGACTGCGTACACTGAAGCTTTCTTT	CASSLGTAYTEAFF
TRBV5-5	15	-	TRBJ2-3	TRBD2	TGTGCCAGCAGCTTCAGCGGGGGATTCAGAGATACGCAGTATTTT	CASSFSGGFRDTQYF
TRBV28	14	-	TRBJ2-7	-	TGTGCCAGCAGTCCCCTTGAACAGGCCAGGGAGCAGTACTTC	CASSPLEQAREQYF
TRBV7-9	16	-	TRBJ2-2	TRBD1	TGTGCCAGCAGCTCCCTGGCACAGGGGAGCACCGGGGAGCTGTTTTTT	CASSSLAQGSTGELFF
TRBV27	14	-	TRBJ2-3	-	TGTGCCAGCAGTTTCATATCCAGCACAGATACGCAGTATTTT	CASSFISSTDTQYF